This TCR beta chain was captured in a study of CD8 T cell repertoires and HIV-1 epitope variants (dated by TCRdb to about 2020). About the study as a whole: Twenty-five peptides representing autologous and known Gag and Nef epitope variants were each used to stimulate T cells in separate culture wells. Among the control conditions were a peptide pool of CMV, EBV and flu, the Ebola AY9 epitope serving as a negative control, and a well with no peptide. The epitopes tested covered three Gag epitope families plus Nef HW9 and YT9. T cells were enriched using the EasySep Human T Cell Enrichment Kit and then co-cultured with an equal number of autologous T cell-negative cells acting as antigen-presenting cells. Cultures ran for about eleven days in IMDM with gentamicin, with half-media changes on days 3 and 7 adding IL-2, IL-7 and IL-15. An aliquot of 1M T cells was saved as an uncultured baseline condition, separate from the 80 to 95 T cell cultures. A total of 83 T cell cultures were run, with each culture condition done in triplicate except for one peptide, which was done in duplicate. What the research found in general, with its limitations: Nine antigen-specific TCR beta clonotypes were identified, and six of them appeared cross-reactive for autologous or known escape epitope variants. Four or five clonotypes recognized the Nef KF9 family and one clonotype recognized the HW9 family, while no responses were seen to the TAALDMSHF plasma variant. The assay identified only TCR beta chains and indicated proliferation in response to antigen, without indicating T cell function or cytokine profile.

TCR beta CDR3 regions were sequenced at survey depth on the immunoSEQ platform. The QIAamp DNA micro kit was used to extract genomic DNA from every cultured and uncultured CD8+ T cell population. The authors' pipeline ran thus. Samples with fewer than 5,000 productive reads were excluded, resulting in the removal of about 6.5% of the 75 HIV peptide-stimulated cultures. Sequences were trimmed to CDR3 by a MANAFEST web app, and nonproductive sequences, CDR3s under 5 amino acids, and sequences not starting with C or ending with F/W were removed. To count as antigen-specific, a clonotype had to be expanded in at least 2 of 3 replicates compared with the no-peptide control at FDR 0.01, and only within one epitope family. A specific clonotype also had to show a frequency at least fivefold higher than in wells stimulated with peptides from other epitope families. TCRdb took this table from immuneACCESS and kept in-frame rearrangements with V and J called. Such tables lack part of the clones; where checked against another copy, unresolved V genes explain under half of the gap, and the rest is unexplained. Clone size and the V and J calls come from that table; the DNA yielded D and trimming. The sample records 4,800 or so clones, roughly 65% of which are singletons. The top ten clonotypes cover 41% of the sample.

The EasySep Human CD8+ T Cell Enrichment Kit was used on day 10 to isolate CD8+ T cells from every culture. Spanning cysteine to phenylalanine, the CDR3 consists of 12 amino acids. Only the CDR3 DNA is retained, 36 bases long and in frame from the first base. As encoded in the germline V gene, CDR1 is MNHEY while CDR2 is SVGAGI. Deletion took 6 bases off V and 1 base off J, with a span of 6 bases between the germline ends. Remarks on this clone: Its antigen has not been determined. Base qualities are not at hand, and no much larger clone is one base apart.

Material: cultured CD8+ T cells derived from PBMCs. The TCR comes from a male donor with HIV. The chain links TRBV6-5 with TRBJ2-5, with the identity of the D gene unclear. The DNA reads TGTGCCAGCAGCCGCAGCCAAGAGACCCAGTACTTC. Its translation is CASSRSQETQYF.